The 21 T cell receptor beta chains below all came from one sample that was sequenced in a study of post-analysis software for immune sequencing data. Study-level results: Patients showed TRBV5-6, TRBV5-1 and TRBV20-1 among roughly 5 TRBV segments more frequent than in controls.

Unique-molecular-identifier-tagged TCR beta cDNA libraries were used. TCRdb called the PCR reads again in MiXCR, with one record for every CDR3 protein. The table shows roughly 730,000 distinct CDR3 sequences, with 30% occurring only once. Their antigens are not known. The sequenced material came from blood. The source of these receptors is a girl aged 5-17 years with multiple sclerosis.

This clonotype has a handful of counts. V usage is TRBV4-1 and J usage is TRBJ2-3; no definite D call. Deletions cut 3 bases from V and 6 bases from J, with 16 bases between. This CDR3 region has 15 residues. Germline V lookup: CDR1 MGHRA, CDR2 YSYEKL. The CDR3 DNA reads TGCGCCAGCAGCCATAGCCCGACCCCGATGGATACGCAGTATTTT. Protein: CASSHSPTPMDTQYF.

The rearrangement uses TRBV5-1 and TRBJ2-7, with 9 bases identical to TRBD1. Gene TRBJ2-5 matches the end of the DNA better, so the J call may be wrong. The germline gives CDR1 SGHRS, CDR2 YFSETQ. The CDR3 runs 16 residues. The CDR3 sequence is CASSLTGQGFVETQYF. The CDR3 DNA reads as TGCGCCAGCAGCTTGACTGGACAGGGGTTCGTGGAGACCCAGTACTTC.

In its sample, this clonotype was seen a few times. The CDR3 sequence is CASSLLGGAGNEQFF. CDR3 coding DNA: TGTGCCAGCAGCTTATTGGGGGGGGCCGGTAATGAGCAGTTCTTC. This chain connects TRBV7-2 to TRBJ2-1, with D possibly matching TRBD2 (7 bases). V lost 2 bases, J lost 7 bases, and 15 bases lay in between. Germline CDR1 SGHTA, CDR2 FQGNSA. This CDR3 is built from 15 residues.

This clonotype was counted only a few times. The DNA for the CDR3 is TGCGCCAGCACCCGGCAGGGACAGGGTTTAGACGAGCAGTACTTC. The encoded protein is CASTRQGQGLDEQYF. V usage is TRBV5-1 and J usage is TRBJ2-7; 9 bases map to TRBD1. J gave up 5 bases and V 6 bases, and 12 bases lay outside the gene matches. Germline lookup yields CDR1 SGHRS and CDR2 YFSETQ. The CDR3 spans 15 residues.

This clonotype was detected a few times. The chain joins TRBV7-2 to TRBJ1-2; maybe TRBD1 (5 bases). CDR3 size: 13 residues. Trimming removed 6 bases from V and 8 bases from J, with 16 bases in between. Germline loops: CDR1 SGHTA, CDR2 FQGNSA. The CDR3 sequence is CASSSDRAGGYTF. Here the CDR3 DNA reads TGTGCCAGCAGTTCAGACAGAGCCGGCGGCTACACCTTC.

The rearrangement uses TRBV20-1 and TRBJ2-5; TRBD1 matches at 7 bases. V lost 7 bases and J lost 5; bases outside the gene matches: 10. Germline loops: CDR1 DFQATT, CDR2 SNEGSKA (reference sequence). This CDR3 contains 13 residues. CDR3 in amino acids: CSVYQGVEETQYF. The CDR3 DNA reads as TGCAGTGTTTATCAGGGGGTTGAGGAGACCCAGTACTTC.

This clonotype was observed a few times. This chain joins TRBV12-3 or TRBV12-4 and TRBJ2-7, with 8 bases matching TRBD1. This CDR3 spans 15 amino acids. The V gene end was trimmed by 8 bases and the J gene end by 4 bases; junction bases not matched to a gene: 13. The CDR3 DNA follows: TGTGCCAGCTCCCCCGGGACAGGCAGACTTTACGAGCAGTACTTC. This encodes CASSPGTGRLYEQYF.

This clonotype was counted a single time. The chain uses TRBV5-1 and TRBJ2-4; no reliable D call. Looked up from germline, CDR1 is SGHRS and CDR2 is YFSETQ. V was clipped by 2 bases and J by 8 bases, with 17 bases between them. The CDR3 covers 15 residues. The DNA for the CDR3 is TGCGCCAGCAGCTTCCGGCTGAGGCATGGTGACATTCAGTACTTC. Its protein product is CASSFRLRHGDIQYF.

The sample holds a few counts of this clonotype. V and J are TRBV7-2 and TRBJ2-4; perhaps TRBD2 as D (6 bases). Germline V gene sequence: CDR1 SGHTA, CDR2 FQGNSA. V lost 5 bases to trimming and J lost 1 base, with 27 bases between them. CDR3 length equals 20 residues. The CDR3 protein is CASSGAGQRATRGAKNIQYF. DNA of the CDR3: TGTGCCAGCAGCGGAGCCGGGCAGCGGGCTACCCGAGGGGCCAAAAACATTCAGTACTTC.

The chain joins TRBV6-6 to TRBJ1-2; TRBD1 matches 7 bases. This CDR3 has 17 residues. Germline-derived CDR1 and CDR2 are MNHNY and SVGAGI (reference sequence). J gave up 4 bases and V 0 bases, and 11 bases lay outside the gene matches. This CDR3 is CASSYSRSNRGGYGYTF. The CDR3 nucleotides read TGTGCCAGCAGTTACTCGAGGTCGAACAGGGGCGGCTATGGCTACACCTTC.

This clonotype was detected a few times. The chain is built from TRBV7-6 and TRBJ2-1, with D perhaps being TRBD1 or TRBD2 (5 bases each). The V end lost 2 bases, the J end lost 5 bases, and 10 bases lay between the germline ends. Germline V gives CDR1 SGHVS, CDR2 FNYEAQ. The CDR3 spans 14 residues. The CDR3 region has the DNA TGTGCCAGCAGCTTATCGGGGACGAACAATGAGCAGTTCTTC. Translation: CASSLSGTNNEQFF.

This clonotype appeared a few times. The gene calls are TRBV15 and TRBJ1-4, with unresolved D. CDR1 and CDR2 from the germline V gene are LNHNV and YYDKDF (reference sequence). V lost 1 base and J 2 bases, leaving 8 bases between the germline ends. The CDR3 has 15 residues. CDR3 loop: CATSRVGNTNEKLFF. The DNA for the CDR3 is TGTGCCACCAGCAGAGTAGGGAATACTAATGAAAAACTGTTTTTT.

The V call is TRBV27, the J call TRBJ1-4; unclear D gene. V was cut by 5 bases and J by 0 bases, with 7 bases left in between. The CDR3 contains 14 residues. The germline V gene encodes CDR1 MNHEY and CDR2 SMNVEV (reference sequence). For the CDR3, the DNA is TGTGCCAGCAGTACGACACCAACTAATGAAAAACTGTTTTTT. As protein: CASSTTPTNEKLFF.

The genes are TRBV10-3 and TRBJ2-1, with TRBD2 as a possible D gene (6 bases). The length of the CDR3 is 16 residues. The germline CDR1 and CDR2 sequences are ENHRY and SYGVKD. Between the trimmed V and J ends, which lost 2 bases and 0 bases, there was a span of 11 bases. This CDR3 is CAISETSRSSYNEQFF. CDR3 nucleotides: TGTGCCATCAGTGAGACTAGCAGGAGCTCCTACAATGAGCAGTTCTTC.

This clonotype was counted only a few times. V gene TRBV2 combines with J gene TRBJ2-5; D gene ambiguous. V was trimmed by 5 bases and J by 1 base, leaving 8 bases between them. Germline V CDR1 and CDR2: SNHLY, FYNNEI. The CDR3 has 13 residues. CDR3 loop: CASSWRVQETQYF. In DNA form, the CDR3 reads TGTGCCAGCAGTTGGAGAGTCCAAGAGACCCAGTACTTC.

Turning to this clonotype: The germline gene is not matched at one end of the junction; a read error may be the cause. The chain employs TRBV2 and TRBJ2-3, with 7 bases that match TRBD2. CDR1 and CDR2 (germline): SNHLY, FYNNEI. The CDR3 is 18 residues long. The CDR3 DNA reads as TGTGCCAGCAGTGATTGGCCAGCGGGCGAGACTAGCACAGATATGCAGTATTTT. As protein: CASSDWPAGETSTDMQYF.

This chain uses TRBV5-1 with TRBJ2-2; D unresolved. V lost 4 bases and J 8 bases, leaving 9 bases between the germline ends. CDR3 size: 12 residues. Germline V gene data show CDR1 as SGHRS and CDR2 as YFSETQ. CDR3 amino acids: CASSPQIGELFF. Written as DNA, the CDR3 is TGCGCCAGCAGCCCCCAAATTGGGGAGCTGTTTTTT.

The sample holds a few counts of this clonotype. The chain is built from TRBV5-1 and TRBJ1-2, with D unresolved. This CDR3 spans 15 amino acids. Germline V gene lookup returns CDR1 SGHRS and CDR2 YFSETQ. Trimming stripped 0 bases from V and 0 bases from J, with 9 bases between. The CDR3 loop is CASSLGRPTNYGYTF. CDR3 DNA sequence: TGCGCCAGCAGCTTGGGCAGGCCGACTAACTATGGCTACACCTTC.

The chain couples TRBV5-1 to TRBJ1-2, with D possibly TRBD1 on 5 matching bases. The CDR3 length is 13 residues. With 0 bases removed from V and 6 bases from J, the gap between germline ends came to 9 bases. Per germline, CDR1 SGHRS and CDR2 YFSETQ. The CDR3 region is CASSLAGGDGYTF. CDR3 sequence (DNA): TGCGCCAGCAGCTTGGCCGGGGGAGATGGCTACACCTTC.

In its sample, this clonotype was seen a few times. V and J are TRBV11-3 and TRBJ2-1; TRBD2 is a possible D gene (6 bases). Trimming took off 6 bases at V and 0 bases at J, with 21 bases between the two ends. The germline gives CDR1 SGHNT, CDR2 YENEEA. This CDR3 comprises 18 residues. The CDR3 protein is CASSHRGGGMLSYNEQFF. The CDR3 DNA reads as TGTGCCAGCAGTCACCGGGGCGGCGGGATGCTCTCCTACAATGAGCAGTTCTTC.

This clonotype was observed many times. The junction differs from germline at one of its ends, possibly a read error. This chain links TRBV19 with TRBJ2-5; possibly TRBD1 or TRBD2 for D (7 bases each). The CDR3 is 13 residues long. Per germline, CDR1 LNHDA and CDR2 SQIVND (reference sequence). The CDR3 nucleotides are TGCGCCAGCAGCCCGCGACAGGGAGGGGAGCAGTACTTC. This codes for CASSPRQGGEQYF.